One and the same sample provided the 9 T cell receptor beta chains below, sequenced in a study of shared clonotypes between healthy human individuals. The method was immunoSEQ multiplex PCR; TCRdb's version includes in-frame clones alone and lacks a portion of them. Of 950,000 to 1,300,000 clones in the sample, about 75% were seen once. Sequences were obtained from memory CD4+ T cells sorted from blood. Subset noted: CD45RA-negative fraction. Source of these receptors: a young man in good health.

The chain carries TRBV6-5 and TRBJ1-1; D perhaps matches TRBD1 (5 bases). Germline V CDR1 and CDR2: MNHEY, SVGAGI. The CDR3 consists of 15 residues. V was pared by 4 bases and J by 0 bases, with 12 bases between. CDR3 nucleotide sequence: TGTGCCAGCAGTTCGAGACAGCACATGAACACTGAAGCTTTCTTT. Amino acid sequence: CASSSRQHMNTEAFF.

This clone has ten or more counts. V is TRBV10-2 and J is TRBJ1-2; D remains unclear. Germline CDR1 WSHSY, CDR2 SAAADI. The ends were cut back, 5 bases at V and 2 bases at J, with 9 bases in the middle. The CDR3 is 13 amino acids. CDR3 amino acids: CASSPTGNYGYTF. In nucleotides, the CDR3 is TGCGCCAGCAGTCCTACTGGGAACTATGGCTACACCTTC.

The chain has TRBV23-1 and TRBJ2-5; D possibly corresponds to TRBD2 (5 bases). TRBV23-1 is known as an ORF, though its function is uncertain. Deletions cut 8 bases from V and 3 bases from J, with 22 bases between. There are 16 residues in the CDR3. CDR3 region: CASACTGRGKEETQYF. The CDR3 coding sequence is TGCGCCAGCGCCTGTACGGGTCGGGGTAAGGAAGAGACCCAGTACTTC.

Comment on this clone: Additional DNA sequences in this sample encode the identical CDR3. The rearrangement links TRBV5-6 to TRBJ2-7; 7 bases agree with TRBD2. The CDR3 totals 16 residues. V was clipped by 2 bases and J by 4 bases; unmatched bases: 12. Germline CDR1 and CDR2: SGHDT and YYEEEE. The CDR3 loop is CASSFRTRSLGYEQYF. CDR3 nucleotides: TGTGCCAGCAGCTTTCGGACTAGGTCGTTGGGATACGAGCAGTACTTC.

The rearrangement links TRBV6-5 to TRBJ2-1; D may be TRBD2 (5 bases). Germline lookup yields CDR1 MNHEY and CDR2 SVGAGI. The V end was cut by 2 bases, the J end by 3 bases, with 11 bases between. This CDR3 comprises 15 residues. The CDR3 DNA reads as TGTGCCAGCAGTTACGAGGGAAGCTACTACAATGAGCAGTTCTTC. It is translated as CASSYEGSYYNEQFF.

This chain uses TRBV6-6 with TRBJ2-4; a weak D match, TRBD2 (6 bases). The V end lost 8 bases, the J end lost 0 bases, and 14 bases lay between the germline ends. This CDR3 has 15 amino acids. The germline CDR1 and CDR2 sequences are MNHNY and SVGAGI (reference sequence). CDR3 sequence reads: CASLVQEGAKNIQYF. The CDR3 nucleotides are TGTGCCAGCCTCGTCCAGGAGGGAGCCAAAAACATTCAGTACTTC.

V and J are TRBV4-1 and TRBJ1-6, with unresolved D. CDR3 length equals 17 residues. CDR1 is MGHRA, CDR2 YSYEKL, per germline. V lost 0 bases, J lost 7 bases, and 16 bases lay in between. The CDR3 DNA follows: TGCGCCAGCAGCCAAGATCGAACCGCCTTAGGCAATTCACCCCTCCACTTT. As protein: CASSQDRTALGNSPLHF.

The chain is built from TRBV28 and TRBJ1-2, with no clear D. Germline values: CDR1 MDHEN, CDR2 SYDVKM. This CDR3 contains 12 residues. Trimming pared 5 bases from V and 8 bases from J, leaving 12 bases between. CDR3 protein: CASSPKSYGYTF. The CDR3, as DNA: TGTGCCAGCAGTCCCAAGTCCTACGGCTACACCTTC.

With respect to this clone: Relative to the germline gene, one junction end is altered; a read error may explain this. This chain links TRBV7-7 with TRBJ2-2; TRBD2 agrees at 7 bases. The CDR3 covers 16 residues. The germline CDR1 and CDR2 sequences are SSHAT and FNYEAQ (reference sequence). The CDR3 region has the DNA TGTGCTAGCAGCCGCACCGGGACTACCAACACCGGGGAGCTGTTTTTT. Encoded protein: CASSRTGTTNTGELFF. Using reference TRBV7-7 and TRBJ2-2 for the parts outside the CDR3, the full variable domain is GAGVSQSPRYKVTKRGQDVTLRCDPISSHATLYWYQQALGQGPEFLTYFNYEAQPDKSGLPSDRFSAERPEGSISTLTIQRTEQRDSAMYRCASSRTGTTNTGELFFGEGSRLTVL.